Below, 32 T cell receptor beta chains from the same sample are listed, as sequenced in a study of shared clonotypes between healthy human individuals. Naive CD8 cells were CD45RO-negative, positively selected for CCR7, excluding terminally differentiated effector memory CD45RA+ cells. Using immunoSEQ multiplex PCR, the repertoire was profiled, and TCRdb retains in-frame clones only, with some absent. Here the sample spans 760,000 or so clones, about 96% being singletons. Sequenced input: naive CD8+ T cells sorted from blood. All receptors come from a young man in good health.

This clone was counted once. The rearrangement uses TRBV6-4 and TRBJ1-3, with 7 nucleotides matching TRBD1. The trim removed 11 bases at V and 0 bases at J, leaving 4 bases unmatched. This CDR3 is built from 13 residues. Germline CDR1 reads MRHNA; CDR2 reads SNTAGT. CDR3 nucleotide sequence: TGTGCCGGTCGACAGGGCTCTGGAAACACCATATATTTT. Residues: CAGRQGSGNTIYF.

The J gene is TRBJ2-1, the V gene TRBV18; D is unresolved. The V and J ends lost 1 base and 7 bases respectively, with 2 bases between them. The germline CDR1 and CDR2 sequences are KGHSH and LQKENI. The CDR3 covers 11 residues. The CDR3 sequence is CASSPRNEQFF. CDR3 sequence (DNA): TGTGCCAGCTCACCACGTAATGAGCAGTTCTTC.

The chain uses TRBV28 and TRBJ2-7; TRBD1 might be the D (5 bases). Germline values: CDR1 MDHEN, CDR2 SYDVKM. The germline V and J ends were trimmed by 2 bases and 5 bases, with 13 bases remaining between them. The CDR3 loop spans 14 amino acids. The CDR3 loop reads CASSLDSPWDEQYF. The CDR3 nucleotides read TGTGCCAGCAGTTTAGACAGTCCTTGGGACGAGCAGTACTTC.

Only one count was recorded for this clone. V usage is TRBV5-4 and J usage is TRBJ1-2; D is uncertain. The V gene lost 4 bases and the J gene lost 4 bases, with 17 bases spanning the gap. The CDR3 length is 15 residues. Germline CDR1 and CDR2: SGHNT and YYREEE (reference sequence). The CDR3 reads CASSPPGGPSYGYTF. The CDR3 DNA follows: TGTGCCAGCAGCCCGCCGGGAGGTCCTAGCTATGGCTACACCTTC.

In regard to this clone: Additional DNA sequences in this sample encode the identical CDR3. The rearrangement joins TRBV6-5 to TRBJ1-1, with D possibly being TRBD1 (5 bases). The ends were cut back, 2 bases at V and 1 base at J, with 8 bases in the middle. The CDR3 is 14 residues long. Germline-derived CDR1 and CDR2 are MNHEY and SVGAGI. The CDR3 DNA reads TGTGCCAGCAGTTACCAGGGAGGGAACACTGAAGCTTTCTTT. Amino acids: CASSYQGGNTEAFF.

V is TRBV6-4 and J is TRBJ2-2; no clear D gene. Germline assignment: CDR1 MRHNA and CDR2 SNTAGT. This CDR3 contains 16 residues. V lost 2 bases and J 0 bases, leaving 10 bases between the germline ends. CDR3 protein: CASSDAGHANTGELFF. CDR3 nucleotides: TGTGCCAGCAGTGACGCTGGGCACGCGAACACCGGGGAGCTGTTTTTT.

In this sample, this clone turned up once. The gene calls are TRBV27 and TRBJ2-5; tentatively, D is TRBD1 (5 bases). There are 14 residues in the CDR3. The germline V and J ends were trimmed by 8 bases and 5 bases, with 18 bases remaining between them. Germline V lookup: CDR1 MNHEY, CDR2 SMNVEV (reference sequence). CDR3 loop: CASGWGPRLETQYF. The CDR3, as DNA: TGTGCCAGCGGGTGGGGCCCCCGGTTGGAGACCCAGTACTTC.

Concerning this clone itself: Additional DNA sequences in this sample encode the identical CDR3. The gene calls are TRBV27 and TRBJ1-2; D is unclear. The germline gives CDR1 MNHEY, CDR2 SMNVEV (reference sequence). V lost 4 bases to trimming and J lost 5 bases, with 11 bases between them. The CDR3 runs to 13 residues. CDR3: CASSSSSRYGYTF. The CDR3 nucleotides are TGTGCCAGCAGTTCCTCAAGTAGGTATGGCTACACCTTC.

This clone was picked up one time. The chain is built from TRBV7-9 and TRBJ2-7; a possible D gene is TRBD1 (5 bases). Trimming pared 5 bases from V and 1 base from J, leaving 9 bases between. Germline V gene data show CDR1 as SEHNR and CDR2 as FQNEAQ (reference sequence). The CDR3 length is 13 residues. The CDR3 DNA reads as TGTGCCAGCAGCGCCGGACAATCCTACGAGCAGTACTTC. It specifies CASSAGQSYEQYF.

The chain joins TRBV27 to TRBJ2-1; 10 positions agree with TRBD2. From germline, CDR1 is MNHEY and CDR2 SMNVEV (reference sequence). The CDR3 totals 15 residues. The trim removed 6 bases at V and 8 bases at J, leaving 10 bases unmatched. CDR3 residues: CASSSLAGNPYEQFF. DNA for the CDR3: TGTGCCAGCAGCTCACTAGCGGGAAACCCCTATGAGCAGTTCTTC.

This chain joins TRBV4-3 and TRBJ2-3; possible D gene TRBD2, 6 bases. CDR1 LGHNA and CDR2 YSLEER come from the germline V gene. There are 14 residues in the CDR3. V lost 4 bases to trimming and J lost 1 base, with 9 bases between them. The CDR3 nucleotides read TGCGCCAGCAGCCCGGGAGTCGGCACAGATACGCAGTATTTT. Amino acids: CASSPGVGTDTQYF.

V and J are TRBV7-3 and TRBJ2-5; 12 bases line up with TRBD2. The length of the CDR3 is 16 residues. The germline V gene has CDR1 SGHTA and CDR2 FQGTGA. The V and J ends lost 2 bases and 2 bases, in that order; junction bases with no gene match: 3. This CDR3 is CASSLDGTSGQETQYF. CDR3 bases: TGTGCCAGCAGCTTAGACGGGACTAGCGGGCAAGAGACCCAGTACTTC. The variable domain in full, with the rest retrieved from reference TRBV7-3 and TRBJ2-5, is GAGVSQTPSNKVTEKGKYVELRCDPISGHTALYWYRQSLGQGPEFLIYFQGTGAADDSGLPNDRFFAVRPEGSVSTLKIQRTERGDSAVYLCASSLDGTSGQETQYFGPGTRLLVL.

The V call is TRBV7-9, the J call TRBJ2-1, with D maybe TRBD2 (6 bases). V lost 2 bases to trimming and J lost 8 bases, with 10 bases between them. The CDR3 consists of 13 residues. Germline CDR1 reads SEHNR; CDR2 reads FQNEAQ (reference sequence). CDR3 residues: CASSLRGNDEQFF. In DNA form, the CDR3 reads TGTGCCAGCAGCTTACGCGGGAACGATGAGCAGTTCTTC.

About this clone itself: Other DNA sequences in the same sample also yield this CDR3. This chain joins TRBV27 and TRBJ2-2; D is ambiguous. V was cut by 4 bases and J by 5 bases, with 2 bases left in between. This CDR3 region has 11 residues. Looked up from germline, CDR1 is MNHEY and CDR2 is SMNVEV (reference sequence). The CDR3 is CASSSTGELFF. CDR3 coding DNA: TGTGCCAGCAGTTCGACCGGGGAGCTGTTTTTT.

CDR3 nucleotide sequence: TGTGCCAGCAGCTTCCCCCAGGGGAGAGACTACAATGAGCAGTTCTTC. This encodes CASSFPQGRDYNEQFF. J is TRBJ2-1 and V is TRBV7-2, with a tentative D call TRBD1 (6 bases). This CDR3 region has 16 residues. CDR1 and CDR2 from the germline V gene are SGHTA and FQGNSA. Deletions cut 3 bases from V and 3 bases from J, with 15 bases between. Looking up the rest from reference TRBV7-2 and TRBJ2-1 gives the full variable domain: GAGVSQSPSNKVTEKGKDVELRCDPISGHTALYWYRQSLGQGLEFLIYFQGNSAPDKSGLPSDRFSAERTGGSVSTLTIQRTQQEDSAVYLCASSFPQGRDYNEQFFGPGTRLTVL.

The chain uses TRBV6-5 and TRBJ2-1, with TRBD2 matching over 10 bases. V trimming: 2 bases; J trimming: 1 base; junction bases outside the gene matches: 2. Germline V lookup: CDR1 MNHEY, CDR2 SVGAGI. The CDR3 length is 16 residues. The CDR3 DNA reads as TGTGCCAGCAGTTACGAAGCGGGAGGGTCCTACAATGAGCAGTTCTTC. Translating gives CASSYEAGGSYNEQFF.

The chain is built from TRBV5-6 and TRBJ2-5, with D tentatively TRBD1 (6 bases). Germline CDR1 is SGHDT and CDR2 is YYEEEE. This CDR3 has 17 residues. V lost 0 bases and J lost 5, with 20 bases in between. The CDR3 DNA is TGTGCCAGCAGCTTGGCCCGGCAGGGGTTTGATGAGGAGACCCAGTACTTC. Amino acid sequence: CASSLARQGFDEETQYF.

In DNA, the CDR3 is TGTGCCAGCAGCTCCGGGACAGTTGGGGCAGATACGCAGTATTTT. Amino acids: CASSSGTVGADTQYF. V gene TRBV9 combines with J gene TRBJ2-3; 7 bases line up with TRBD1. From germline, CDR1 is SGDLS and CDR2 YYNGEE. V shed 4 bases and J 4 bases; nucleotides not matched to a gene: 9. The CDR3 consists of 15 residues.

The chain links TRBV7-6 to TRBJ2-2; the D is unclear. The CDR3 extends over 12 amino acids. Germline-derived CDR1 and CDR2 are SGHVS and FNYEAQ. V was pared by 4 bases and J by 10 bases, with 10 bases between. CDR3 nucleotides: TGTGCCAGCAGCTCCTCCTCGGAGGAGCTGTTTTTT. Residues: CASSSSSEELFF.

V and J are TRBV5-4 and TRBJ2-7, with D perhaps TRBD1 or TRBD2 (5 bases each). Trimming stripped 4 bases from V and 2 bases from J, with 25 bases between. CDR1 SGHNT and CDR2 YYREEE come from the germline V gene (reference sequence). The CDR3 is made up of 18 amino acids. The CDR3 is CASSAGLSGTDYTYEQYF. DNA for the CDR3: TGTGCCAGCAGCGCCGGCCTTTCCGGGACGGATTACACCTACGAGCAGTACTTC. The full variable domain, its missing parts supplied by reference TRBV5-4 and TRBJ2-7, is ETGVTQSPTHLIKTRGQQVTLRCSSQSGHNTVSWYQQALGQGPQFIFQYYREEENGRGNFPPRFSGLQFPNYSSELNVNALELDDSALYLCASSAGLSGTDYTYEQYFGPGTRLTVT.

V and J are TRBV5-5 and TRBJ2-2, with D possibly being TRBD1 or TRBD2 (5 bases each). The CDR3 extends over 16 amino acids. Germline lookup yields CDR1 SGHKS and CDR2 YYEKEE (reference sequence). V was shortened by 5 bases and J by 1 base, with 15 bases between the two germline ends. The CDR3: CASRPNQGENTGELFF. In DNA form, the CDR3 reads TGTGCCAGCAGACCCAACCAGGGAGAGAACACCGGGGAGCTGTTTTTT.

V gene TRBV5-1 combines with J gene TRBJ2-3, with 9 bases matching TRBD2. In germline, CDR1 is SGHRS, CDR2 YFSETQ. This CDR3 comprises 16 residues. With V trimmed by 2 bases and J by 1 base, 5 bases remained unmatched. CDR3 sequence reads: CASSLLAGAGTDTQYF. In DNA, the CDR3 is TGCGCCAGCAGCTTATTAGCGGGAGCTGGCACAGATACGCAGTATTTT.

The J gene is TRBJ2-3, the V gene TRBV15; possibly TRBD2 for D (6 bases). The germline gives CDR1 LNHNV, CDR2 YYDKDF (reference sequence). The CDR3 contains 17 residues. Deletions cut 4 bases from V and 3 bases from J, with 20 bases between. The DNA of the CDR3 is TGTGCCACCAGCACTGTCGAATCCGGGAGTCGGACAGATACGCAGTATTTT. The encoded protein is CATSTVESGSRTDTQYF.

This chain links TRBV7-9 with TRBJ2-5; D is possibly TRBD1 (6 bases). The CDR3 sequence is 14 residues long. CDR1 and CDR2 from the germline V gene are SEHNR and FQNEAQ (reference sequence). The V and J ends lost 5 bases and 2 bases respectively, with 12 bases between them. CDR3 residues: CASSPGQTQETQYF. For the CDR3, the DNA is TGTGCCAGCAGCCCCGGACAGACTCAAGAGACCCAGTACTTC. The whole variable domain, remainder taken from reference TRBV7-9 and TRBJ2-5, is DTGVSQNPRHKITKRGQNVTFRCDPISEHNRLYWYRQTLGQGPEFLTYFQNEAQLEKSRLLSDRFSAERPKGSFSTLEIQRTEQGDSAMYLCASSPGQTQETQYFGPGTRLLVL.

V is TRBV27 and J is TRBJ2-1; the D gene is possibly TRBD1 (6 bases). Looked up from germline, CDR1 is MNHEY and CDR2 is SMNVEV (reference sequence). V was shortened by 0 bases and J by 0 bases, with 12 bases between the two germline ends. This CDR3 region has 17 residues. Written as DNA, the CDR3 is TGTGCCAGCAGTTTATCCTCCGGACAGTACTCCTACAATGAGCAGTTCTTC. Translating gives CASSLSSGQYSYNEQFF.

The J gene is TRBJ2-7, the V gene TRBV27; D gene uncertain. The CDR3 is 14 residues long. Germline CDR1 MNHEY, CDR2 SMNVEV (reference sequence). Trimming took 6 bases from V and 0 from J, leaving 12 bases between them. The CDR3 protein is CASSPSRNSYEQYF. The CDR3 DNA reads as TGTGCCAGCAGCCCCTCTCGGAACTCCTACGAGCAGTACTTC.

This chain's CDR3 is CASSQDEYREDTEAFF. The CDR3 DNA reads as TGCGCCAGCAGCCAAGATGAGTATAGGGAGGACACTGAAGCTTTCTTT. The rearrangement joins TRBV4-3 to TRBJ1-1; D gene unclear. The CDR3 is 16 residues long. Germline V CDR1 and CDR2: LGHNA, YSLEER. Between the trimmed V and J ends, which lost 0 bases and 3 bases, there was a span of 14 bases.

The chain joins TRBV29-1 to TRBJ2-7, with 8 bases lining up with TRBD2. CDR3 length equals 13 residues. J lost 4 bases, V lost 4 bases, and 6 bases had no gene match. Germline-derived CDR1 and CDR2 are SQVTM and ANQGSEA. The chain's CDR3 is CSVGERELYEQYF. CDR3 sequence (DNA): TGCAGCGTTGGGGAGCGGGAGTTGTACGAGCAGTACTTC.

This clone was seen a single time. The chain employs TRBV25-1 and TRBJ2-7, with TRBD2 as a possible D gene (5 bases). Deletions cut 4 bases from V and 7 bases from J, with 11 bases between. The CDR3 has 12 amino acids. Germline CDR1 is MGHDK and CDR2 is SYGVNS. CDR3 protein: CASSVGLAEQYF. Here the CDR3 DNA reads TGTGCCAGCAGTGTCGGACTGGCTGAGCAGTACTTC.

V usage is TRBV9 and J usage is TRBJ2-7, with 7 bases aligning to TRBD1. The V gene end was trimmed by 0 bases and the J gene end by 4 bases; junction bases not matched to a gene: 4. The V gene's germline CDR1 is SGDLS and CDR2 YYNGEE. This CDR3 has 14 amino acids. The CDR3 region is CASSVAGTEYEQYF. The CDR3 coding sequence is TGTGCCAGCAGCGTAGCCGGGACAGAGTACGAGCAGTACTTC. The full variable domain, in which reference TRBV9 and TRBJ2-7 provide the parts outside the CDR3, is DSGVTQTPKHLITATGQRVTLRCSPRSGDLSVYWYQQSLDQGLQFLIQYYNGEERAKGNILERFSAQQFPDLHSELNLSSLELGDSALYFCASSVAGTEYEQYFGPGTRLTVT.

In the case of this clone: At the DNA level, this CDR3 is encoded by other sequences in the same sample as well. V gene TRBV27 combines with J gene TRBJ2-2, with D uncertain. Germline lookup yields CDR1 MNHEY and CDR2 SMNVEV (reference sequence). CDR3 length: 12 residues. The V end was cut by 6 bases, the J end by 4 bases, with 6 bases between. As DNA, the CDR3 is TGTGCCAGCAGCCTAAGCACCGGGGAGCTGTTTTTT. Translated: CASSLSTGELFF.

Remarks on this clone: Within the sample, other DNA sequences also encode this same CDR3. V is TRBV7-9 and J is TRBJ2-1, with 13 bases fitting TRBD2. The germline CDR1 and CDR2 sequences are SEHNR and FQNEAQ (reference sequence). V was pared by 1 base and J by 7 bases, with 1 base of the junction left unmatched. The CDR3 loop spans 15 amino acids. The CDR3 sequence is CASSLGTSGSNEQFF. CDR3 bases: TGTGCCAGCAGCTTAGGGACTAGCGGGAGTAATGAGCAGTTCTTC.